This TCR beta chain comes out of a study of human T cells and chemical hapten exposure. Time point here: patch test 1, 2 weeks after DPC sensitization. Treatment described: therapeutic diphenylcyclopropenone sensitization with weekly scalp DPC. V shed 3 bases, J shed 4 bases, and the junction held 9 bases outside the gene matches. Germline V gene data show CDR1 as LGHDT and CDR2 as YNNKEL (reference sequence). The CDR3 contains 16 residues. Single cDNA molecules in the library carried unique molecular identifiers attached during preparation. TCRdb analysed the RACE reads with MiXCR anew, one entry per CDR3 protein. The data show roughly 120,000 distinct CDR3 sequences, around an eighth seen once.

The rearrangement joins TRBV3-1 to TRBJ2-3, with 8 nucleotides matching TRBD1. This clonotype originated in a woman aged 45-65 years with alopecia areata. Some clones in this sample may be carry-over from other donors' samples. Material: whole blood, obtained in connection with sensitization to the hapten diphenylcyclopropenone (DPC). The chain's CDR3 is CASSHTTGEVADTQYF. In DNA form, the CDR3 reads TGTGCCAGCAGCCATACGACAGGGGAGGTGGCAGATACGCAGTATTTT.